This TCR beta chain is from a study of CD8+CD57+ T cells in acquired aplastic anemia. Findings and caveats of the study: There were about 27 CD8+ CDR3 sequences that occurred in both patients and controls.

It was genomic DNA that served as the template for profiling TCR beta VDJ and CDR3. One entry per CDR3 protein results from TCRdb running MiXCR on the reads. The sample lists about 220,000 distinct CDR3 sequences; 30% to 40% were seen once. Remarks on this clonotype: Its antigen is still unknown.

The CDR3 totals 16 residues. Germline CDR1 reads ENHRY; CDR2 reads SYGVKD. Trimming removed 1 base at V and 4 bases at J, with 14 bases between. This chain links TRBV10-3 with TRBJ2-1; D is unresolved. The TCR originated in a human donor in good health, serving as a control. The sequencing input was sorted CD4+, CD8+, or CD8+CD57+ T cells (not recorded which) from PBMCs. The CDR3 here is CAISEWAEHPYNEQFF. CDR3 DNA: TGTGCCATCAGTGAGTGGGCAGAACACCCGTACAATGAGCAGTTCTTC.